This T cell receptor beta chain was obtained from a study of T cells expressing NK-cell markers. General study points: Four donors' CD3+CD56-NKG2C+ cells were dominated by the same clonotypes.

Making the TCR beta cDNA relied on 5'RACE template switching with UMIs. TCRdb reanalyzed the 5' RACE reads and collapses them to one entry per CDR3 protein, without DNA. The sample totals about 30,000 distinct CDR3 sequences. The CDR3 has 15 amino acids. Germline CDR1 reads MNHEY; CDR2 reads SMNVEV (reference sequence). Notes on this clonotype: What it binds is not known.

This rearrangement joins TRBV27 to TRBJ1-1; TCRdb reports TRBD1, a call that lacks DNA to check it against. The sample consisted of blood T cells: a sorted CD56 or NKG2C T cell subset, CD4+ or CD8+ T cells, or bulk PBMC T cells (not recorded which). The TCR comes from a woman aged 18-70 years in good health. The CDR3 is CASSLVVGRDTEAFF.